This T cell receptor beta chain was profiled in a study of CD8+ T cells in alopecia areata. cDNA reverse transcribed from extracted RNA served as the sequencing template. Profiled with immunoSEQ multiplex PCR; TCRdb holds only in-frame clones, not every one. This table holds 95,000 to 100,000 clones, approximately 60% found once. Treatment given: oral pan-JAK inhibitor, 5-10 mg twice daily. Per germline, CDR1 SGDLS and CDR2 YYNGEE. The CDR3 totals 12 residues. The V gene lost 4 bases and the J gene lost 3 bases, with 8 bases spanning the gap. The material sequenced was CD8+ T cells sorted from blood, taken at week 4, from a patient treated with tofacitinib. The receptor was isolated from a human donor with alopecia areata. This rearrangement joins TRBV9 to TRBJ2-7; no clear D gene. CDR3 DNA: TGTGCCAGCAGCTCAAACGGCTACGAGCAGTACTTC. It codes for CASSSNGYEQYF.